Reported below is one TCR beta chain. Antigen unknown. The data derive from a study of beta chain features in type 1 diabetes. With 7 bases removed from V and 10 bases from J, the gap between germline ends came to 17 bases. The CDR3 consists of 14 residues. The germline V gene has CDR1 MNHEY and CDR2 SVGAGI. The whole isolated RNA underwent reverse transcription, so sequencing captured expressed TCRB transcripts. Sequencing was performed with immunoSEQ multiplex PCR; in TCRdb, only in-frame clones are kept and a portion is missing. In the table there are around 110,000 clones, over 15% of which are singletons. General study results and limits: The study found moderately but significantly shorter TCRB CDR3s in all four CD4+ subsets of Type 1 diabetes patients.

This chain links TRBV6-5 with TRBJ1-6, with no clear D. Material: central memory CD4+ T cells from blood. This TCR was sampled from a man between 25 and 39 years old with type 1 diabetes. The CDR3 protein is CASNGRRQGSPLHF. Written as DNA, the CDR3 is TGTGCCAGCAACGGGCGGCGCCAAGGGTCACCCCTCCACTTT.